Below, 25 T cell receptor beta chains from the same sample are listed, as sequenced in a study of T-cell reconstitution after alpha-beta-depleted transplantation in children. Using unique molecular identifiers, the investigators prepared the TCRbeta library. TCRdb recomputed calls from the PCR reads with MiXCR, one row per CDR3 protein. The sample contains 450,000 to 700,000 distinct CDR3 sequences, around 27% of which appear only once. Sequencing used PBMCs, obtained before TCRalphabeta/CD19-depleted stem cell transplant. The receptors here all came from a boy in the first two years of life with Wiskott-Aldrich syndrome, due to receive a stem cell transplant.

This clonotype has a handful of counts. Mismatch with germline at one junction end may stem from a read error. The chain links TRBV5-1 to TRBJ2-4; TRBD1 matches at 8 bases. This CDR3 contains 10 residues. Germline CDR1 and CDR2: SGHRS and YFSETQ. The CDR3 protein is CASSEDRVWF. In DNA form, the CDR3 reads TGCGCCAGCAGCGAGGACAGGGTTTGGTTC.

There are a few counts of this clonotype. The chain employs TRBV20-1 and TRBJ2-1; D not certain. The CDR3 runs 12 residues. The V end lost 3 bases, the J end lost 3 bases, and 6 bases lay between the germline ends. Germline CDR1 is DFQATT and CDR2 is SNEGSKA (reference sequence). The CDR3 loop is CSARRVYNEQFF. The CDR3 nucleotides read TGCAGTGCTAGGCGCGTCTACAATGAGCAGTTCTTC.

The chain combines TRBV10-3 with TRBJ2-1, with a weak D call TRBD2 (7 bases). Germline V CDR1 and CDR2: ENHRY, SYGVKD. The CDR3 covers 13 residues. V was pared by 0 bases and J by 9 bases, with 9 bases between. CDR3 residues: CAISESRGGEQFF. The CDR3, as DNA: TGTGCCATCAGTGAGTCGAGGGGGGGTGAGCAGTTCTTC.

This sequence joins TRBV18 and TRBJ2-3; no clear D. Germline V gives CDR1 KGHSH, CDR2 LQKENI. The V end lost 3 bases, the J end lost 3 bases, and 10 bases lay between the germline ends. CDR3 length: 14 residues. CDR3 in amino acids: CASSPKTMTDTQYF. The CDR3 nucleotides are TGTGCCAGCTCACCCAAAACGATGACAGATACGCAGTATTTT.

CDR3 in amino acids: CSVPRGKGDYGYTF. The CDR3 nucleotides read TGCAGCGTTCCTCGCGGTAAAGGGGATTATGGCTACACCTTC. The chain recombines TRBV29-1 with TRBJ1-2; the D gene is possibly TRBD1 (5 bases). Trimming left V 5 bases short and J 5 bases short, with 18 bases between. Germline values: CDR1 SQVTM, CDR2 ANQGSEA. CDR3 size: 14 residues. Full variable domain (remainder filled in from reference TRBV29-1 and TRBJ1-2): SAVISQKPSRDICQRGTSLTIQCQVDSQVTMMFWYRQQPGQSLTLIATANQGSEATYESGFVIDKFPISRPNLTFSTLTVSNMSPEDSSIYLCSVPRGKGDYGYTFGSGTRLTVV.

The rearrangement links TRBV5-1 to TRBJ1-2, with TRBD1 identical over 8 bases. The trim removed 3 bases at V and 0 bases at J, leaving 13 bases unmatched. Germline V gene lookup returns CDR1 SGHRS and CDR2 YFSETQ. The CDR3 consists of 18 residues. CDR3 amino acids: CASSSGFWDRRTNYGYTF. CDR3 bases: TGCGCCAGCAGCTCGGGGTTTTGGGACAGGAGAACTAACTATGGCTACACCTTC.

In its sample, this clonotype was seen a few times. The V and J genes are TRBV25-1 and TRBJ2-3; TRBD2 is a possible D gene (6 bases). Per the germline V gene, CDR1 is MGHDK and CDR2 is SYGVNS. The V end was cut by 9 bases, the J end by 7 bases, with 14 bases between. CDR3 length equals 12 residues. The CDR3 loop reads CASASSGYTQYF. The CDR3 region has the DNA TGTGCCAGTGCGAGCAGCGGGTATACGCAGTATTTT.

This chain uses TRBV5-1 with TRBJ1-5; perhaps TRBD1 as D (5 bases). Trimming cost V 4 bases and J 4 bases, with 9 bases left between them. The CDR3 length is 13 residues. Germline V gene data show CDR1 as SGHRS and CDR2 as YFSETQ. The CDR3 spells CASSEGANQPQHF. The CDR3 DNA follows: TGCGCCAGCAGCGAAGGGGCGAATCAGCCCCAGCATTTT.

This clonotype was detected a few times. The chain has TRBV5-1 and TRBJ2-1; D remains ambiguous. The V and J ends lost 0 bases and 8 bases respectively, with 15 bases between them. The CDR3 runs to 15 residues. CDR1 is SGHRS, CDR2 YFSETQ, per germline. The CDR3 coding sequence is TGCGCCAGCAGCTTGGGTGTTCTATATTCGGATGAGCAGTTCTTC. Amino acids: CASSLGVLYSDEQFF. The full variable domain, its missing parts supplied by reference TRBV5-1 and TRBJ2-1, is KAGVTQTPRYLIKTRGQQVTLSCSPISGHRSVSWYQQTPGQGLQFLFEYFSETQRNKGNFPGRFSGRQFSNSRSEMNVSTLELGDSALYLCASSLGVLYSDEQFFGPGTRLTVL.

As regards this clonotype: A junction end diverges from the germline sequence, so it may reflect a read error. The CDR3: CASSLAGVRSGANGLTF. The CDR3 DNA reads TGCGCCAGCAGCTTGGCCGGCGTCCGCTCTGGGGCCAACGGCCTGACTTTC. The chain couples TRBV5-1 to TRBJ2-6; D is possibly TRBD1 (5 bases). The CDR3 consists of 17 residues. Germline CDR1 is SGHRS and CDR2 is YFSETQ.

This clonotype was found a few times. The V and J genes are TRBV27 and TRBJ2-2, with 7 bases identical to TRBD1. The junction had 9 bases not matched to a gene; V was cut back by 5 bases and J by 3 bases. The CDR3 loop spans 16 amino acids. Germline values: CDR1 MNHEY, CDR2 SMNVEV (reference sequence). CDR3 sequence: CASSADRVVYTGELFF. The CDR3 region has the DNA TGTGCCAGCAGTGCCGACAGGGTGGTATACACCGGGGAGCTGTTTTTT.

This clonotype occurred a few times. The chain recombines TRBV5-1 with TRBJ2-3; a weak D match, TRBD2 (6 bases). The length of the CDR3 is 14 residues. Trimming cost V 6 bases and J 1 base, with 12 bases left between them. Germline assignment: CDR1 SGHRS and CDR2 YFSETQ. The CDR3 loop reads CASTEGTRTDTQYF. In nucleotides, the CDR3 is TGCGCCAGCACCGAGGGGACTCGCACAGATACGCAGTATTTT.

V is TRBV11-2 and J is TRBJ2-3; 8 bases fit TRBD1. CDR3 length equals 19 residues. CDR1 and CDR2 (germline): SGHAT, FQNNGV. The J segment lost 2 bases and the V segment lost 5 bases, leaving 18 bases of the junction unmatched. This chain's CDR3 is CASSPLSGLLGQDTDTQYF. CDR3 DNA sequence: TGTGCCAGCAGCCCCCTTTCCGGGTTGCTGGGACAGGACACAGATACGCAGTATTTT.

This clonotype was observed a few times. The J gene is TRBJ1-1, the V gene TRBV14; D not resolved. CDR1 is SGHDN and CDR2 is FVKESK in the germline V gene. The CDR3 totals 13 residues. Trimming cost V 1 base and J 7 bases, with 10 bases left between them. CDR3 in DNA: TGTGCCAGCAGCCAAGCGGGGATGGGTGAAGCTTTCTTT. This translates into CASSQAGMGEAFF. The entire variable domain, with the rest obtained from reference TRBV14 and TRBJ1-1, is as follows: EAGVTQFPSHSVIEKGQTVTLRCDPISGHDNLYWYRRVMGKEIKFLLHFVKESKQDESGMPNNRFLAERTGGTYSTLKVQPAELEDSGVYFCASSQAGMGEAFFGQGTRLTVV.

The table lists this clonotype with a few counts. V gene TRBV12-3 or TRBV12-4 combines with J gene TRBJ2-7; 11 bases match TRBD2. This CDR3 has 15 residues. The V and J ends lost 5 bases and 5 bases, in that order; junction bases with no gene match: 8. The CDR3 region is CASSAPGLADNEQYF. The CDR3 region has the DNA TGTGCCAGCAGTGCCCCGGGACTAGCGGATAACGAGCAGTACTTC.

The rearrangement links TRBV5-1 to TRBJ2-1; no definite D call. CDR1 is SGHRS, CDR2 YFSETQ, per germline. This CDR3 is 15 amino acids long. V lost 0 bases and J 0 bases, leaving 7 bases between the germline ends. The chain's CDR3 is CASSLEIGSYNEQFF. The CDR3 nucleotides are TGCGCCAGCAGCTTGGAGATAGGCTCCTACAATGAGCAGTTCTTC.

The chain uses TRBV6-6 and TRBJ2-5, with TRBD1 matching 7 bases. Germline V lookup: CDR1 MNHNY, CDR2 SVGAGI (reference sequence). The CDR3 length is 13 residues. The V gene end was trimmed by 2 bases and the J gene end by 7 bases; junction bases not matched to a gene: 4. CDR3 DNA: TGTGCCAGCAGTTACAGGGGGCTCGGGACCCAGTACTTC. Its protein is CASSYRGLGTQYF.

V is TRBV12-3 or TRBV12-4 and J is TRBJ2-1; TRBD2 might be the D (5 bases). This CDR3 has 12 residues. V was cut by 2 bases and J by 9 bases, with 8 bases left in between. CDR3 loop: CASSLTGIEQFF. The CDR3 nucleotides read TGTGCCAGCAGTTTAACCGGGATTGAGCAGTTCTTC.

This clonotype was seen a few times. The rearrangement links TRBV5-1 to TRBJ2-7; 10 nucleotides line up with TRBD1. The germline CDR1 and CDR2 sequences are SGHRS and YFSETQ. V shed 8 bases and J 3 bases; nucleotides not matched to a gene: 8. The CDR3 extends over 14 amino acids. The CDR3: CASSSDRGDYEQYF. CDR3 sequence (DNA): TGCGCCAGTTCATCGGACAGGGGGGACTACGAGCAGTACTTC. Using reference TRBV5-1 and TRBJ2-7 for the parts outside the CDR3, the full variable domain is KAGVTQTPRYLIKTRGQQVTLSCSPISGHRSVSWYQQTPGQGLQFLFEYFSETQRNKGNFPGRFSGRQFSNSRSEMNVSTLELGDSALYLCASSSDRGDYEQYFGPGTRLTVT.

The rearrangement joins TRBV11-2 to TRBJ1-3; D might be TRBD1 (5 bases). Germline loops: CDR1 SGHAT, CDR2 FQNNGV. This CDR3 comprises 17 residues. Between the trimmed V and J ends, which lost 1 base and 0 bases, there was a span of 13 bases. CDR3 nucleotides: TGTGCCAGCAGCTTAGTGGGGACCATTAGCTCTGGAAACACCATATATTTT. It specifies CASSLVGTISSGNTIYF.

The CDR3 nucleotides are TGTGCCAGCAGCCAAGCGCTGCGGGAGGGCCAAGGCAATGAGCAGTTCTTC. The encoded protein is CASSQALREGQGNEQFF. The chain is built from TRBV4-2 and TRBJ2-1, with 9 bases identical to TRBD2. CDR1 and CDR2 (germline): LGHNA, YNFKEQ. V dropped 1 base and J dropped 6; count of bases not matched to a gene: 10. The CDR3 loop spans 17 amino acids.

CDR3: CSVDPAGGETQYF. DNA for the CDR3: TGCAGCGTTGACCCTGCCGGCGGGGAGACCCAGTACTTC. The V call is TRBV29-1, the J call TRBJ2-5, with TRBD2 as a possible D gene (5 bases). V was clipped by 3 bases and J by 5 bases, with 13 bases between them. Germline values: CDR1 SQVTM, CDR2 ANQGSEA. This CDR3 is built from 13 residues.

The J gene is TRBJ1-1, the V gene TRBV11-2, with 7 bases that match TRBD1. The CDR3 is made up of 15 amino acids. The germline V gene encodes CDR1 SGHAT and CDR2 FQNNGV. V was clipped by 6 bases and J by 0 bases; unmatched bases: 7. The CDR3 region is CASRPLQGMNTEAFF. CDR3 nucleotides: TGTGCCAGCAGGCCGCTACAGGGGATGAACACTGAAGCTTTCTTT.

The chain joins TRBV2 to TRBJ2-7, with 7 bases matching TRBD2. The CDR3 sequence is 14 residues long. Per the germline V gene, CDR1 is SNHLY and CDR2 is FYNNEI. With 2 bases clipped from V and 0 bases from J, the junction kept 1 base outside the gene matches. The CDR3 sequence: CASSERDYSYEQYF. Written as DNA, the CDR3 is TGTGCCAGCAGTGAAAGGGACTACTCCTACGAGCAGTACTTC.

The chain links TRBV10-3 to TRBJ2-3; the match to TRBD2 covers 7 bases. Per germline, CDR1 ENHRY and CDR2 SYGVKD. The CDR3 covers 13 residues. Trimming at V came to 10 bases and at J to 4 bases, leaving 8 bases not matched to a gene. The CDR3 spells CATAGDLADTQYF. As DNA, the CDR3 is TGTGCCACGGCGGGGGATTTGGCAGATACGCAGTATTTT.